The 3 T cell receptor beta chains below were found in one sample sequenced in a study of blood T cell repertoires in COVID-19. Libraries were prepared by immunoSEQ multiplex PCR; TCRdb keeps only in-frame clonotypes and omits some of them. The profile covers roughly 60,000 clones, with 65% to 90% appearing a single time and about 6% taken by the ten largest. The specimen sequenced was peripheral blood. The receptors come from an older woman with acute or convalescent COVID-19.

The V gene is TRBV3-1 (or the pseudogene TRBV3-2), the J gene TRBJ2-3; 11 bases are shared with TRBD2. The CDR3 has 16 amino acids. Germline V CDR1 and CDR2: LGHDT, YNNKEL (reference sequence). Losses at the gene ends were 1 base for V and 10 bases for J; bases not matched to a gene: 10. CDR3 in amino acids: CASSQGASGGSSSQYF. CDR3 coding DNA: TGTGCCAGCAGCCAAGGGGCTAGCGGGGGGAGTTCTTCGCAGTATTTT.

DNA for the CDR3: TGTGCCAGCAGTTTATCACGGGGACAGGGATTCAATGAGCAGTTCTTC. It yields the protein CASSLSRGQGFNEQFF. The chain carries TRBV27 and TRBJ2-1, with 9 bases identical to TRBD1. The CDR3 runs 16 residues. The trim removed 0 bases at V and 6 bases at J, leaving 6 bases unmatched. The germline CDR1 and CDR2 sequences are MNHEY and SMNVEV (reference sequence).

This chain uses TRBV10-3 with TRBJ2-3; D uncertain. Trimming stripped 8 bases from V and 0 bases from J, with 9 bases between. CDR3 length equals 13 residues. Germline CDR1 is ENHRY and CDR2 is SYGVKD. The CDR3 reads CAIRVSSTDTQYF. In DNA form, the CDR3 reads TGTGCCATCCGCGTATCTAGCACAGATACGCAGTATTTT.